The rows below give T cell receptor beta chains drawn from one sample of a study of spatial heterogeneity in lung cancer. TCRdb analysed the 5' RACE reads with MiXCR anew, one entry per CDR3 protein. This table holds about 1,500 distinct CDR3 sequences, about 10% found once. The specimen was lung tumor tissue, collected at surgery. These receptors were taken from a female donor with early-stage non-small cell lung cancer. The CDR3 runs from the conserved cysteine through the conserved F or W. Each record gives: clone size, CDR3 length, J gene, D gene, V gene, CDR3 protein, CDR3 DNA. D genes are given only for firm matches. The size of a clone is reported for some rows only, either as once, few or many, or as a class for expanded clones.

size: few; length: 16; J: TRBJ1-5; D: .; V: TRBV29-1; CDR3: CSVEDQPFWDNQPQHF; DNA: TGCAGCGTTGAAGATCAACCTTTCTGGGACAATCAGCCCCAGCATTTT
size: many; length: 11; J: TRBJ2-7; D: .; V: TRBV10-3; CDR3: CAISERDEQYF; DNA: TGTGCCATCAGTGAACGGGATGAGCAGTACTTC
size: medium-sized; length: 18; J: TRBJ2-7; D: .; V: TRBV14; CDR3: CASSQEWSSIPFSYEQYF; DNA: TGTGCCAGCAGCCAAGAATGGTCAAGCATTCCTTTCTCCTACGAGCAGTACTTC
size: medium-sized; length: 14; J: TRBJ1-2; D: .; V: TRBV20-1; CDR3: CSARDGQSNYGYTF; DNA: TGCAGTGCTAGAGATGGGCAGTCTAACTATGGCTACACCTTC
size: few; length: 13; J: TRBJ2-2; D: .; V: TRBV18; CDR3: CASSPLDTGELFF; DNA: TGTGCCAGCTCACCATTGGACACCGGGGAGCTGTTTTTT
size: medium-sized; length: 13; J: TRBJ2-7; D: .; V: TRBV27; CDR3: CASTPGGGREQYF; DNA: TGTGCCAGCACCCCTGGTGGGGGCCGCGAGCAGTACTTC
size: medium-sized; length: 13; J: TRBJ2-3; D: TRBD2; V: TRBV12-3/TRBV12-4; CDR3: CASSRTSGDTQYF; DNA: TGTGCCAGCAGCCGGACTAGCGGGGATACGCAGTATTTT
size: few; length: 13; J: TRBJ2-3; D: .; V: TRBV6-2/TRBV6-3; CDR3: CASSYEVGDTQYF; DNA: TGTGCCAGCAGTTACGAGGTGGGAGATACGCAGTATTTT
size: medium-sized; length: 13; J: TRBJ1-2; D: .; V: TRBV18; CDR3: CASSPDITYGYTF; DNA: TGTGCCAGCTCACCGGACATAACCTATGGCTACACCTTC
size: .; length: 17; J: TRBJ2-4; D: .; V: TRBV7-8; CDR3: CASSYGMGPVAKNIQYF; DNA: TGTGCCAGCAGCTATGGGATGGGCCCCGTAGCCAAAAACATTCAGTACTTC
size: .; length: 14; J: TRBJ2-5; D: TRBD2; V: TRBV7-9; CDR3: CASSPGLAVETQYF; DNA: TGTGCCAGCAGCCCGGGACTAGCTGTCGAGACCCAGTACTTC
size: many; length: 13; J: TRBJ2-3; D: .; V: TRBV10-3; CDR3: CAISDRTADTQYF; DNA: TGTGCCATCAGTGACCGGACAGCAGATACGCAGTATTTT
size: .; length: 16; J: TRBJ2-3; D: TRBD2; V: TRBV15; CDR3: CATSREGGGSTDTQYF; DNA: TGTGCCACCAGCAGAGAGGGCGGGGGTAGCACAGATACGCAGTATTTT
size: medium-sized; length: 13; J: TRBJ2-7; D: .; V: TRBV12-3/TRBV12-4; CDR3: CASSLGPRGEQYF; DNA: TGTGCCAGCAGTTTGGGACCGCGCGGCGAGCAGTACTTC
size: medium-sized; length: 11; J: TRBJ2-5; D: .; V: TRBV20-1; CDR3: CSVLAYGAQYF; DNA: TGCAGTGTTCTCGCGTACGGGGCCCAGTACTTC
size: large; length: 14; J: TRBJ1-2; D: TRBD1; V: TRBV30; CDR3: CAWTPGQVGYGYTF; DNA: TGTGCCTGGACCCCGGGACAGGTCGGCTATGGCTACACCTTC
size: .; length: 14; J: TRBJ2-5; D: .; V: TRBV5-1; CDR3: CASSLRQEQETQYF; DNA: TGCGCCAGCAGCCTCCGACAGGAGCAAGAGACCCAGTACTTC
size: many; length: 13; J: TRBJ2-1; D: TRBD1; V: TRBV20-1; CDR3: CSAPTGDYNEQFF; DNA: TGCAGTGCACCGACAGGGGACTACAATGAGCAGTTCTTC
size: medium-sized; length: 14; J: TRBJ1-6; D: .; V: TRBV6-2/TRBV6-3; CDR3: CASSYSPGDSPLHF; DNA: TGTGCCAGCAGTTACTCTCCAGGGGATTCACCCCTCCACTTT
size: medium-sized; length: 17; J: TRBJ1-4; D: TRBD1; V: TRBV20-1; CDR3: CSATNRDRGLANEKLFF; DNA: TGCAGTGCTACTAACCGGGACAGGGGATTGGCTAATGAAAAACTGTTTTTT
size: large; length: 16; J: TRBJ2-5; D: .; V: TRBV7-7; CDR3: CASSLGPQGIQETQYF; DNA: TGTGCTAGCAGCTTAGGCCCCCAGGGGATCCAAGAGACCCAGTACTTC
size: medium-sized; length: 16; J: TRBJ2-3; D: TRBD2; V: TRBV4-2; CDR3: CASSQVTSGIGDTQYF; DNA: TGTGCCAGCAGCCAAGTGACTAGCGGGATAGGTGATACGCAGTATTTT
size: many; length: 18; J: TRBJ2-7; D: TRBD2; V: TRBV4-2; CDR3: CASSQGSDGTSGTYEQYF; DNA: TGTGCCAGCAGCCAGGGATCAGACGGGACTAGCGGAACCTACGAGCAGTACTTC
size: medium-sized; length: 15; J: TRBJ2-7; D: TRBD1; V: TRBV5-1; CDR3: CASSLLTGSSYEQYF; DNA: TGCGCCAGCAGCTTGCTGACAGGGAGCTCCTACGAGCAGTACTTC
size: large; length: 15; J: TRBJ2-7; D: .; V: TRBV7-2; CDR3: CASSLGGGISYEQYF; DNA: TGTGCCAGCAGCTTAGGAGGAGGAATCTCCTACGAGCAGTACTTC
size: many; length: 15; J: TRBJ1-3; D: .; V: TRBV19; CDR3: CASRPLDSSGNTIYF; DNA: TGTGCCAGTAGGCCCCTTGACAGCTCTGGAAACACCATATATTTT